This entry lists 16 T cell receptor beta chains sequenced from one sample in a study of cytomegalovirus exposure and HLA in healthy donors. In the PCR, 60 Vbeta and 13 Jbeta primers were used. Using immunoSEQ multiplex PCR, the repertoire was profiled, and TCRdb retains in-frame clones only, with some absent. The sample yields about 130,000 clones, roughly four fifths seen once. Sequencing used PBMCs. The receptors shown here come from a woman in her forties in good health and CMV-seropositive.

V and J are TRBV2 and TRBJ1-2, with D unresolved. This CDR3 has 11 amino acids. V gave up 3 bases and J gave up 10 bases, with 9 bases separating them. CDR1 is SNHLY and CDR2 is FYNNEI in the germline V gene. CDR3 protein: CASSDRCPYTF. CDR3 DNA: TGTGCCAGCAGTGATCGGTGTCCCTACACCTTC.

This clone was recorded once. The rearrangement links TRBV5-1 to TRBJ2-1, with TRBD1 identical over 8 bases. V was pared by 4 bases and J by 5 bases, with 11 bases of the junction left unmatched. This CDR3 contains 16 residues. Looked up from germline, CDR1 is SGHRS and CDR2 is YFSETQ. The CDR3 nucleotides read TGCGCCAGCAGCGGCTACAGGGGGACTCTAGACAATGAGCAGTTCTTC. Protein: CASSGYRGTLDNEQFF.

J is TRBJ2-1 and V is TRBV18; maybe TRBD2 (5 bases). This CDR3 region has 15 residues. Germline CDR1 reads KGHSH; CDR2 reads LQKENI. Deletions cut 3 bases from V and 4 bases from J, with 13 bases between. The CDR3 region has the DNA TGTGCCAGCTCACCGGACTCTACGGTGTACAATGAGCAGTTCTTC. Translation gives CASSPDSTVYNEQFF.

This clone came up a few times. Distinct nucleotide sequences in the sample also encode this CDR3. The chain employs TRBV28 and TRBJ2-7, with 7 bases fitting TRBD2. The V gene end was trimmed by 2 bases and the J gene end by 2 bases; junction bases not matched to a gene: 6. This CDR3 has 15 amino acids. Germline V gene sequence: CDR1 MDHEN, CDR2 SYDVKM. The CDR3: CASSLGLAVTYEQYF. The CDR3 DNA sequence: TGTGCCAGCAGTTTAGGGCTAGCGGTAACCTACGAGCAGTACTTC.

The chain recombines TRBV25-1 with TRBJ1-2; D is unclear. The CDR3 contains 13 residues. Germline lookup yields CDR1 MGHDK and CDR2 SYGVNS. Deletions cut 8 bases from V and 3 bases from J, with 13 bases between. The CDR3 here is CASQAPGYYGYTF. DNA of the CDR3: TGTGCCAGCCAGGCTCCGGGGTACTATGGCTACACCTTC.

The chain combines TRBV5-1 with TRBJ2-3; 9 bases agree with TRBD2. The CDR3 runs 16 residues. From germline, CDR1 is SGHRS and CDR2 YFSETQ. With 0 bases clipped from V and 4 bases from J, the junction kept 6 bases outside the gene matches. CDR3 loop: CASSLDGTSFPDTQYF. The CDR3 nucleotides read TGCGCCAGCAGCTTGGACGGGACTAGCTTCCCAGATACGCAGTATTTT.

The chain couples TRBV9 to TRBJ1-2; TRBD1 matches 7 bases. The CDR3 runs to 15 residues. V lost 0 bases, J lost 4 bases, and 6 bases stayed unmatched. Germline CDR1 reads SGDLS; CDR2 reads YYNGEE. CDR3 in DNA: TGTGCCAGCAGCGTAGCTGTACAGGGGTCCTATGGCTACACCTTC. Translated, it gives CASSVAVQGSYGYTF. The full variable domain, rest sourced from reference TRBV9 and TRBJ1-2, is DSGVTQTPKHLITATGQRVTLRCSPRSGDLSVYWYQQSLDQGLQFLIQYYNGEERAKGNILERFSAQQFPDLHSELNLSSLELGDSALYFCASSVAVQGSYGYTFGSGTRLTVV.

The rearrangement joins TRBV18 to TRBJ2-1; D gene uncertain. This CDR3 comprises 13 residues. Trimming cost V 0 bases and J 6 bases, with 6 bases left between them. CDR1 is KGHSH and CDR2 is LQKENI in the germline V gene. CDR3 DNA sequence: TGTGCCAGCTCACCACCCTCCGGCAATGAGCAGTTCTTC. It translates to CASSPPSGNEQFF.

The genes are TRBV7-3 and TRBJ2-1, with TRBD2 matching 13 bases. Germline CDR1 reads SGHTA; CDR2 reads FQGTGA. V shed 2 bases, J shed 8 bases, and the junction held 6 bases outside the gene matches. This CDR3 contains 16 residues. The CDR3 sequence is CASSLSLAGGLDEQFF. The CDR3, as DNA: TGTGCCAGCAGCTTATCACTAGCGGGGGGGTTGGATGAGCAGTTCTTC.

The chain couples TRBV7-8 to TRBJ2-2; the D gene is possibly TRBD1 (6 bases). The CDR3 totals 14 residues. The V gene lost 1 base and the J gene lost 8 bases, with 11 bases spanning the gap. Germline V gene data show CDR1 as SGHVS and CDR2 as FQNEAQ. CDR3 residues: CASSLDRVVGELFF. The CDR3 DNA is TGTGCCAGCAGCTTAGACAGGGTGGTAGGGGAGCTGTTTTTT.

This clone came up a few times. This rearrangement joins TRBV30 to TRBJ1-1, with a tentative D call TRBD1 (5 bases). This CDR3 region has 13 residues. The germline V and J ends were trimmed by 4 bases and 6 bases, with 15 bases remaining between them. Looked up from germline, CDR1 is GTSNPN and CDR2 is SVGIG (reference sequence). The CDR3 DNA is TGTGCCTGGAAGAGCAGGGCGGTTGCTGAAGCTTTCTTT. It translates to CAWKSRAVAEAFF.

V and J are TRBV9 and TRBJ2-1, with D unresolved. Between the trimmed V and J ends, which lost 4 bases and 5 bases, there was a span of 13 bases. Germline assignment: CDR1 SGDLS and CDR2 YYNGEE. The CDR3 covers 14 residues. The DNA for the CDR3 is TGTGCCAGCAGCTCTATGAAACTAAACAATGAGCAGTTCTTC. Amino acids: CASSSMKLNNEQFF.

The chain recombines TRBV7-2 with TRBJ1-5, with D unclear. The CDR3 sequence is 13 residues long. V dropped 5 bases and J dropped 9 bases, with 14 bases sitting between them. CDR1 and CDR2 (germline): SGHTA, FQGNSA. The CDR3, as DNA: TGTGCCAGCAGCCAGGCGACCTCTACGCCCCAGCATTTT. As protein: CASSQATSTPQHF.

The J gene is TRBJ2-7, the V gene TRBV5-3; D remains unclear. TRBV5-3 falls under the ORF class, with uncertain function. The V gene lost 0 bases and the J gene lost 0 bases, with 13 bases spanning the gap. The CDR3 consists of 16 residues. CDR3 loop: CARSLVTRPHSYEQYF. The CDR3 DNA follows: TGTGCCAGAAGCTTGGTAACACGCCCGCACTCCTACGAGCAGTACTTC.

This clone came up once. V usage is TRBV5-1 and J usage is TRBJ1-1; D is possibly TRBD1 (5 bases). The length of the CDR3 is 14 residues. V lost 0 bases and J lost 5, with 11 bases in between. CDR1 and CDR2 from the germline V gene are SGHRS and YFSETQ. In DNA, the CDR3 is TGCGCCAGCAGCTTGGAGAAACAGGTTACTGAAGCTTTCTTT. Translating it yields CASSLEKQVTEAFF.

The J gene is TRBJ2-3, the V gene TRBV5-6; 8 nucleotides align to TRBD2. This CDR3 is 15 amino acids long. V gave up 6 bases and J gave up 4 bases; unmatched junction bases: 10. The germline V gene encodes CDR1 SGHDT and CDR2 YYEEEE. Written as DNA, the CDR3 is TGTGCCAGCATCCCCGGGGGGGGCCACTCAGATACGCAGTATTTT. This codes for CASIPGGGHSDTQYF. The variable domain in full, with the rest retrieved from reference TRBV5-6 and TRBJ2-3, is DAGVTQSPTHLIKTRGQQVTLRCSPKSGHDTVSWYQQALGQGPQFIFQYYEEEERQRGNFPDRFSGHQFPNYSSELNVNALLLGDSALYLCASIPGGGHSDTQYFGPGTRLTVL.